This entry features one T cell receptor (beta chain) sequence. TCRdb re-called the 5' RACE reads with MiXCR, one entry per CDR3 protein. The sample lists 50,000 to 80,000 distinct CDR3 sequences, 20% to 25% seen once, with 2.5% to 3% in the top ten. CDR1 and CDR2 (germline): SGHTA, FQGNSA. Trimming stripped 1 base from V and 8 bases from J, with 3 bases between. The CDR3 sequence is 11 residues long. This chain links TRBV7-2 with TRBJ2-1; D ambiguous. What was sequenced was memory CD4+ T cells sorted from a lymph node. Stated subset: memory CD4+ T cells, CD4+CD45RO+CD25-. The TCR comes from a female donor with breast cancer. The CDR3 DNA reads TGTGCCAGCAGCTTAGACCATGAGCAGTTCTTC. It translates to CASSLDHEQFF.